The 25 T cell receptor beta chains reported below all come from one sample, sequenced in a study of OX40 agonist ivuxolimab in advanced cancers. Repertoires were generated with immunoSEQ multiplex PCR, while TCRdb's copy carries only in-frame clones and drops some. The sample has tens of thousands of clones; roughly 87% are singletons. The starting material was CD4+ or CD8+ T cells sorted from blood, obtained in a trial of the OX40 agonist ivuxolimab. All receptors come from an adult with an advanced solid tumor such as melanoma, head and neck, liver or kidney cancer.

The chain combines TRBV9 with TRBJ1-6; 8 nucleotides align to TRBD1. Losses at the gene ends were 3 bases for V and 3 bases for J; bases not matched to a gene: 2. Germline assignment: CDR1 SGDLS and CDR2 YYNGEE. This CDR3 is 15 amino acids long. CDR3 in DNA: TGTGCCAGCAGCGCCACAGGGGGCTATAATTCACCCCTCCACTTT. This sequence encodes CASSATGGYNSPLHF.

The chain employs TRBV5-1 and TRBJ2-2, with 9 positions matching TRBD1. The trim removed 4 bases at V and 2 bases at J, leaving 6 bases unmatched. This CDR3 comprises 16 residues. From germline, CDR1 is SGHRS and CDR2 YFSETQ. The chain's CDR3 is CASSRGQGFNTGELFF. The CDR3, as DNA: TGCGCCAGCAGCCGAGGACAGGGGTTCAACACCGGGGAGCTGTTTTTT.

Concerning this clone: This CDR3 is also generated by other DNA sequences in the sample. The genes are TRBV6-5 and TRBJ1-6, with D uncertain. This CDR3 comprises 15 residues. From germline, CDR1 is MNHEY and CDR2 SVGAGI. V shed 8 bases and J shed 2 bases, with 13 bases lying between them. CDR3 DNA sequence: TGTGCCAGCCTCCCGAGAGTAGCCTATAATTCACCCCTCCACTTT. As protein: CASLPRVAYNSPLHF.

The rearrangement joins TRBV11-2 to TRBJ2-3, with 9 bases identical to TRBD2. CDR1 and CDR2 (germline): SGHAT, FQNNGV. The CDR3 has 16 amino acids. J lost 1 base, V lost 3 bases, and 5 bases had no gene match. The DNA for the CDR3 is TGTGCCAGCAGCTTGAATTTAGCGGGAGGCACAGATACGCAGTATTTT. It translates to CASSLNLAGGTDTQYF. Filled out from reference TRBV11-2 and TRBJ2-3, the complete variable domain reads EAGVAQSPRYKIIEKRQSVAFWCNPISGHATLYWYQQILGQGPKLLIQFQNNGVVDDSQLPKDRFSAERLKGVDSTLKIQPAKLEDSAVYLCASSLNLAGGTDTQYFGPGTRLTVL.

In its sample, this clone was seen once. V usage is TRBV19 and J usage is TRBJ1-1; TRBD1 is a possible D gene (5 bases). Trimming took off 11 bases at V and 3 bases at J, with 16 bases between the two ends. Germline V gene sequence: CDR1 LNHDA, CDR2 SQIVND (reference sequence). The CDR3 length is 13 residues. CDR3 DNA sequence: TGTGCCTCCAATCGGGGGGGGTACACTGAAGCTTTCTTT. This encodes CASNRGGYTEAFF.

As to this clone: The identical CDR3 is also encoded by other nucleotide sequences in the sample. The rearrangement joins TRBV30 to TRBJ2-7; the D gene is possibly TRBD2 (6 bases). Trimming cost V 0 bases and J 4 bases, with 7 bases left between them. The germline V gene encodes CDR1 GTSNPN and CDR2 SVGIG (reference sequence). The CDR3 has 12 amino acids. The CDR3 coding sequence is TGTGCCTGGAGTGTAGGGAGGTACGAGCAGTACTTC. Residues: CAWSVGRYEQYF.

A single count supports this clone. V usage is TRBV19 and J usage is TRBJ2-1; the D call may be TRBD1 or TRBD2 (6 bases each). Germline values: CDR1 LNHDA, CDR2 SQIVND (reference sequence). The CDR3 totals 18 residues. V was trimmed by 4 bases and J by 1 base, leaving 20 bases between them. The CDR3, as DNA: TGTGCCAGTAGTAACCCCCCAGGAGGGGGTAGATCCTACAATGAGCAGTTCTTC. This codes for CASSNPPGGGRSYNEQFF.

V gene TRBV18 combines with J gene TRBJ1-1; no clear D. The CDR3 sequence is 14 residues long. The germline V and J ends were trimmed by 6 bases and 1 base, with 12 bases remaining between them. Germline CDR1 KGHSH, CDR2 LQKENI. In DNA, the CDR3 is TGTGCCAGCTCGCTGATAAGGGAGAACACTGAAGCTTTCTTT. Residues: CASSLIRENTEAFF. Full variable domain (missing parts from reference TRBV18 and TRBJ1-1): NAGVMQNPRHLVRRRGQEARLRCSPMKGHSHVYWYRQLPEEGLKFMVYLQKENIIDESGMPKERFSAEFPKEGPSILRIQQVVRGDSAAYFCASSLIRENTEAFFGQGTRLTVV.

This rearrangement joins TRBV7-8 to TRBJ1-5, with 9 bases aligning to TRBD1. This CDR3 has 14 residues. The junction had 6 bases not matched to a gene; V was cut back by 8 bases and J by 4 bases. Germline values: CDR1 SGHVS, CDR2 FQNEAQ. CDR3 DNA sequence: TGTGCCAGCCGCGGACAGGGGCTTAATCAGCCCCAGCATTTT. Its translation: CASRGQGLNQPQHF. Full variable domain (missing parts from reference TRBV7-8 and TRBJ1-5): GAGVSQSPRYKVAKRGQDVALRCDPISGHVSLFWYQQALGQGPEFLTYFQNEAQLDKSGLPSDRFFAERPEGSVSTLKIQRTQQEDSAVYLCASRGQGLNQPQHFGDGTRLSIL.

The V gene is TRBV6-5, the J gene TRBJ1-2; the match to TRBD1 covers 7 bases. In germline, CDR1 is MNHEY, CDR2 SVGAGI. V lost 4 bases and J lost 8; bases outside the gene matches: 10. The CDR3 extends over 14 amino acids. In nucleotides, the CDR3 is TGTGCCAGCAGTTTGGACAGGCGGACGTGGGGCTACACCTTC. Its translation: CASSLDRRTWGYTF.

This CDR3 reads CASSLGRSNTEAFF. CDR3 DNA sequence: TGTGCCAGCAGCTTAGGCAGATCGAACACTGAAGCTTTCTTT. The rearrangement links TRBV7-2 to TRBJ1-1; no clear D gene. Germline V gene sequence: CDR1 SGHTA, CDR2 FQGNSA. The CDR3 sequence is 14 residues long. The V gene lost 1 base and the J gene lost 1 base, with 7 bases spanning the gap.

The chain recombines TRBV7-2 with TRBJ2-7, with D possibly TRBD2 on 5 matching bases. This CDR3 has 14 residues. V lost 4 bases, J lost 7 bases, and 17 bases lay in between. Germline-derived CDR1 and CDR2 are SGHTA and FQGNSA. CDR3 sequence: CASSSTRGVGEQYF. The CDR3 bases are TGTGCCAGCAGCTCCACTCGGGGAGTGGGGGAGCAGTACTTC.

The chain has TRBV10-1 and TRBJ2-7, with D possibly being TRBD1 (6 bases). Trimming shortened V by 8 bases and J by 4 bases, and 15 bases separated the two germline ends. The CDR3 contains 13 residues. CDR1 and CDR2 (germline): WNHNN, SYGVQD (reference sequence). The CDR3 protein is CASRPDSLYEQYV. The CDR3 DNA reads as TGCGCCAGCCGTCCGGACAGCCTTTACGAGCAGTACGTC.

This rearrangement joins TRBV2 to TRBJ2-4, with unresolved D. In germline, CDR1 is SNHLY, CDR2 FYNNEI. The CDR3 loop spans 15 amino acids. Trimming removed 4 bases at V and 0 bases at J, with 10 bases between. The CDR3 bases are TGTGCCAGCAGTGGGTACCCAATAGCCAAAAACATTCAGTACTTC. Translation gives CASSGYPIAKNIQYF.

This clone appeared a few times. The rearrangement uses TRBV2 and TRBJ1-1, with D hard to call. Trimming removed 7 bases at V and 5 bases at J, with 11 bases between. There are 12 residues in the CDR3. Germline V lookup: CDR1 SNHLY, CDR2 FYNNEI. The CDR3 bases are TGTGCCAGCATGAAGGAATTTACTGAAGCTTTCTTT. Protein product: CASMKEFTEAFF.

The chain links TRBV5-1 to TRBJ2-1; 7 positions agree with TRBD2. Looked up from germline, CDR1 is SGHRS and CDR2 is YFSETQ. CDR3 length equals 15 residues. Trimming at V came to 4 bases and at J to 1 base, leaving 5 bases not matched to a gene. CDR3 residues: CASSALAGSYNEQFF. CDR3 coding DNA: TGCGCCAGCAGCGCCTTAGCGGGTTCCTACAATGAGCAGTTCTTC. The entire variable domain, with the rest obtained from reference TRBV5-1 and TRBJ2-1, is as follows: KAGVTQTPRYLIKTRGQQVTLSCSPISGHRSVSWYQQTPGQGLQFLFEYFSETQRNKGNFPGRFSGRQFSNSRSEMNVSTLELGDSALYLCASSALAGSYNEQFFGPGTRLTVL.

This clone was detected only a few times. The chain joins TRBV6-6 to TRBJ1-2; D remains ambiguous. Germline V gene lookup returns CDR1 MNHNY and CDR2 SVGAGI (reference sequence). V gave up 2 bases and J gave up 0 bases, with 7 bases separating them. CDR3 size: 14 residues. Here the CDR3 reads CASSYPRSNYGYTF. CDR3 nucleotides: TGTGCCAGCAGTTACCCCCGGTCTAACTATGGCTACACCTTC.

This chain connects TRBV5-6 to TRBJ1-4; a possible D gene is TRBD1 (6 bases). CDR1 and CDR2 from the germline V gene are SGHDT and YYEEEE. The V gene lost 4 bases and the J gene lost 7 bases, with 11 bases spanning the gap. CDR3 length equals 13 residues. The CDR3 DNA is TGTGCCAGCAGCCAACAGGGAGGTGAAAAACTGTTTTTT. This codes for CASSQQGGEKLFF.

The rearrangement joins TRBV5-6 to TRBJ1-1; D remains ambiguous. CDR1 SGHDT and CDR2 YYEEEE come from the germline V gene. The CDR3 spans 15 residues. The ends were cut back, 0 bases at V and 1 base at J, with 10 bases in the middle. The CDR3, as DNA: TGTGCCAGCAGCTTGGAGTTCAGGAGGAACACTGAAGCTTTCTTT. Amino acid sequence: CASSLEFRRNTEAFF.

The chain links TRBV28 to TRBJ2-1, with 10 positions matching TRBD2. Trimming at V came to 5 bases and at J to 4 bases, leaving 5 bases not matched to a gene. Germline V gene sequence: CDR1 MDHEN, CDR2 SYDVKM. The CDR3 loop spans 15 amino acids. CDR3 DNA: TGTGCCAGCAGTCTAGCGGGAGAAGGATACAATGAGCAGTTCTTC. Protein sequence: CASSLAGEGYNEQFF.

This clone has a handful of counts. The V gene is TRBV6-1, the J gene TRBJ2-7; no clear D gene. V was trimmed by 0 bases and J by 5 bases, leaving 5 bases between them. There are 12 residues in the CDR3. Germline V gene data show CDR1 as MNHNS and CDR2 as SASEGT. The CDR3: CASSEAGNEQYF. CDR3 nucleotides: TGTGCCAGCAGTGAAGCGGGGAACGAGCAGTACTTC.

The V gene is TRBV4-1, the J gene TRBJ2-3; no firm D call. The CDR3 spans 12 residues. Germline values: CDR1 MGHRA, CDR2 YSYEKL. V was pared by 4 bases and J by 6 bases, with 8 bases between. For the CDR3, the DNA is TGCGCCAGCAGCCCAAGCCCCGATACGCAGTATTTT. Residues: CASSPSPDTQYF.

The chain links TRBV5-1 to TRBJ2-5, with D possibly matching TRBD2 (6 bases). Per germline, CDR1 SGHRS and CDR2 YFSETQ. V was shortened by 1 base and J by 3 bases, with 10 bases between the two germline ends. The CDR3 is made up of 14 amino acids. CDR3 in DNA: TGCGCCAGCAGCTTGATTGGCGGGAAAGAGACCCAGTACTTC. Its protein is CASSLIGGKETQYF.

This sequence joins TRBV7-9 and TRBJ2-7, with TRBD1 identical over 8 bases. Germline trimming cut 3 bases from V and 9 bases from J; bases unmatched to any gene: 4. Germline V CDR1 and CDR2: SEHNR, FQNEAQ (reference sequence). This CDR3 comprises 12 residues. This CDR3 reads CASSLEGTGQYV. For the CDR3, the DNA is TGTGCCAGCAGCTTGGAAGGGACAGGGCAGTACGTC.

J is TRBJ2-7 and V is TRBV5-4; no clear D gene. Germline V gene data show CDR1 as SGHNT and CDR2 as YYREEE (reference sequence). CDR3 size: 16 residues. The V end was cut by 0 bases, the J end by 4 bases, with 17 bases between. The CDR3 DNA reads TGTGCCAGCAGCTTGGCCAATTACAACCGGGCATACGAGCAGTACTTC. It specifies CASSLANYNRAYEQYF. The complete variable domain, with remaining parts taken from reference TRBV5-4 and TRBJ2-7, reads ETGVTQSPTHLIKTRGQQVTLRCSSQSGHNTVSWYQQALGQGPQFIFQYYREEENGRGNFPPRFSGLQFPNYSSELNVNALELDDSALYLCASSLANYNRAYEQYFGPGTRLTVT.